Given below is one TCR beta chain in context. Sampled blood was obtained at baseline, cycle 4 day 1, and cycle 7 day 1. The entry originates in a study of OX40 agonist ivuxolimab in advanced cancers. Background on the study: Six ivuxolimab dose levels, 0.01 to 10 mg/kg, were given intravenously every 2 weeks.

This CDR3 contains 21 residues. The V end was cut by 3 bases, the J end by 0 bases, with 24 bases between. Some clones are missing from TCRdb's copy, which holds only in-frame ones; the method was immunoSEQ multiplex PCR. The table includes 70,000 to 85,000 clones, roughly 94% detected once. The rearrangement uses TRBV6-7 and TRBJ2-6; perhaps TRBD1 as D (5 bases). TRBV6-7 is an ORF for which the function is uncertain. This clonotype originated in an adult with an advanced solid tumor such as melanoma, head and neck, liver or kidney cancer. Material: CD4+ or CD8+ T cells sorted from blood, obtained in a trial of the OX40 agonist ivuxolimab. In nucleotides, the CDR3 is TGTGCCAGCAGTTATGTGCACAGGTCGAAGCCTGACATCTCTGGGGCCAACGTCCTGACTTTC. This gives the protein CASSYVHRSKPDISGANVLTF.